Sequencing of this T cell receptor (beta chain) was carried out in a study of STAT5B mutations in CD4+ large granular lymphocyte leukemia. Findings of the study overall: Top patient clones used TRBV06 genes more often: 8/27 versus 2/35 in controls.

Healthy controls were blood donor buffy coats. On this clone: The target antigen is unknown. One end of the junction is discordant with germline, which a read error may explain.

In the source study's methods: Productive clonotypes were detectable down to 2.59 x 10-5 frequency. Profiled with immunoSEQ multiplex PCR; TCRdb holds only in-frame clones, not every one. That table is the source of V, J and clone size, and D and trimming were worked out from the DNA. Among about 34,000 clones, 69% were seen once, and the ten largest hold under 3.5%. Germline V gene sequence: CDR1 MDHEN, CDR2 SYDVKM. The CDR3 totals 11 residues. This receptor was obtained from a human donor in good health. This chain joins TRBV28 and TRBJ1-6; TRBD1 might be the D (6 bases). The specimen was CD4+ T cells from blood buffy coats. CDR3 DNA: TGTGCCAGCACTTTAGGGGGTAGCCTCCACTTT. It yields the protein CASTLGGSLHF.